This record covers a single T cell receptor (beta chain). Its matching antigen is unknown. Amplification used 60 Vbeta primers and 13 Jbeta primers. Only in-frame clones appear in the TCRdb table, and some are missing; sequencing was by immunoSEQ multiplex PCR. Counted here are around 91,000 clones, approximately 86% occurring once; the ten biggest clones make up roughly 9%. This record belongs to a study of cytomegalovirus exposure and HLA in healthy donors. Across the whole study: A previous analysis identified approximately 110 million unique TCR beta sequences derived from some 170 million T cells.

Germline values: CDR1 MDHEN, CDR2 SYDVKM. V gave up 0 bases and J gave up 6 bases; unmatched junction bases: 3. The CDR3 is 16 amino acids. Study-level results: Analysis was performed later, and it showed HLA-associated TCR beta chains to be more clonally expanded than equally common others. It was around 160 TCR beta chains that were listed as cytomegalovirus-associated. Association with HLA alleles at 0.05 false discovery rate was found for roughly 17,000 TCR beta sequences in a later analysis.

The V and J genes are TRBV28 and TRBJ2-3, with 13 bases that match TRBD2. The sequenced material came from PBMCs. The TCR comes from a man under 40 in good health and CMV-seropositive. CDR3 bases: TGTGCCAGCAGTTTATGGGGACTAGCGGGACCGGATACGCAGTATTTT. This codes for CASSLWGLAGPDTQYF.